This TCR beta chain was recovered during a study of T cells expressing NK-cell markers. Study-wide context: Seven HCMV-seropositive donors and one seronegative donor made up the eight sequenced donors.

With regard to this clonotype: The antigen remains unidentified.

TCRdb re-called the 5' RACE reads; every CDR3 protein appears as one record, without DNA. This specimen shows about 180,000 distinct CDR3 sequences; the ten leading clones hold approximately 17%. CDR3 length: 15 amino acids. From germline, CDR1 is SEHNR and CDR2 FQNEAQ (reference sequence). General observations from the study: Roughly six of the donors carried dominant NKG2C+ clonotypes that took up about 1.0-8% of their CD8+ T cells.

The sample was blood T cells: a sorted CD56 or NKG2C T cell subset, CD4+ or CD8+ T cells, or bulk PBMC T cells (not recorded which). The origin of this receptor is a woman between 18 and 75 years old in good health. This chain uses TRBV7-9 with TRBJ2-7. The CDR3: CASSLVGPSSYEQYF.